A selection of T cell receptor beta chains follows, all from one sample in a study of T cells after yellow fever vaccination. In TCRdb, the 5' RACE reads were re-called with MiXCR into one record per CDR3 protein. The data contain 150,000 to 200,000 distinct CDR3 sequences, approximately 10% of them seen just once; the ten biggest clones take up roughly a third. The sample in question was CD8+ T cells sorted from PBMCs, obtained 45 days after the yellow fever booster vaccination. The receptor set was obtained from a man aged 18 to 35 who received the YFV17D yellow fever vaccine. Each CDR3 is given with its conserved first and last residue. A D gene is named only where the DNA matches it firmly. Size tells how often a clone was seen (once, few, many) or the class of an expanded clone, and some rows leave it out.

CDR3aa	CDR3nt	d_gene	v_gene	abundance	j_gene
CASSPWDSEEDTIYF	TGTGCCAGCAGCCCCTGGGACAGTGAGGAAGACACCATATATTTT	TRBD1	TRBV14	few	TRBJ1-3
CSASRDFSTDTQYF	TGCAGTGCTAGCCGGGACTTTAGCACAGATACGCAGTATTTT	.	TRBV20-1	.	TRBJ2-3
CASNVMNTGELFF	TGTGCCAGCAACGTGATGAACACCGGGGAGCTGTTTTTT	.	TRBV6-2/TRBV6-3	few	TRBJ2-2
CSGIPAGTENYEQYF	TGCAGCGGGATACCCGCCGGGACCGAGAATTACGAGCAGTACTTC	.	TRBV29-1	.	TRBJ2-7
CASSRTGANYGYTF	TGTGCCAGCAGTAGGACAGGAGCTAACTATGGCTACACCTTC	TRBD1	TRBV6-2/TRBV6-3	.	TRBJ1-2
CASSPSRGAYGYTF	TGTGCCAGCAGCCCCTCCCGGGGGGCCTATGGCTACACCTTC	.	TRBV9	.	TRBJ1-2
CASSLVEENTEAFF	TGCGCCAGCAGCTTGGTGGAAGAGAACACTGAAGCTTTCTTT	.	TRBV5-1	few	TRBJ1-1
CASSLEGTAAYEQYF	TGTGCCAGCAGCTTAGAGGGGACAGCCGCCTACGAGCAGTACTTC	TRBD1	TRBV11-2	few	TRBJ2-7
CASSLTVDLNTDTQYF	TGTGCCAGCAGCTTGACTGTGGACCTGAACACAGATACGCAGTATTTT	.	TRBV7-9	.	TRBJ2-3
CASSYSSLGGDNYGYTF	TGTGCCAGCAGTTACTCGAGTCTGGGGGGCGATAACTATGGCTACACCTTC	.	TRBV6-6	.	TRBJ1-2